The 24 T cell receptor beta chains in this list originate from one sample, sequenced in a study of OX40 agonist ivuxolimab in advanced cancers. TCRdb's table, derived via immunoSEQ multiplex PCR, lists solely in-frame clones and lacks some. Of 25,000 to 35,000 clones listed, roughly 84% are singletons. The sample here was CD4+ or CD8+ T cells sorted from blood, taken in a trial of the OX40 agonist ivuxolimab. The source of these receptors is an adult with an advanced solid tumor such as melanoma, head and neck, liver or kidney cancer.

CDR3 sequence reads: CASSLDTGGSAFF. CDR3 bases: TGCGCCAGCAGCTTGGATACAGGGGGCTCAGCTTTCTTT. This chain joins TRBV5-1 and TRBJ1-1, with 9 bases aligning to TRBD1. V shed 0 bases, J shed 10 bases, and the junction held 4 bases outside the gene matches. Germline V gene data show CDR1 as SGHRS and CDR2 as YFSETQ. The CDR3 sequence is 13 residues long.

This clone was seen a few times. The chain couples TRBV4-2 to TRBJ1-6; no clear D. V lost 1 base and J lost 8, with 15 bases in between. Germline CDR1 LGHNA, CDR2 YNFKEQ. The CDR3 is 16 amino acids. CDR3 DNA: TGTGCCAGCAGCCAAGCCCCCGGAGCTGGGGATTCACCCCTCCACTTT. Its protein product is CASSQAPGAGDSPLHF.

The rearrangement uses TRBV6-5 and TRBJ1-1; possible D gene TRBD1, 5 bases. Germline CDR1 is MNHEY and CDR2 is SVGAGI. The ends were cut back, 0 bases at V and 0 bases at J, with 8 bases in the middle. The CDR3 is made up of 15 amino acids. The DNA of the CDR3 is TGTGCCAGCAGTTACTCGCGGGGGATGAACACTGAAGCTTTCTTT. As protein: CASSYSRGMNTEAFF.

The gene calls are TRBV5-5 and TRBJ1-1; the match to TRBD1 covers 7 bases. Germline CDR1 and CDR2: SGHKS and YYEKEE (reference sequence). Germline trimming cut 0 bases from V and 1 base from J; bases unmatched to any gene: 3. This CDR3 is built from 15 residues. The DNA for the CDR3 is TGTGCCAGCAGCTTGGGGTGGACAGGGAACACTGAAGCTTTCTTT. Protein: CASSLGWTGNTEAFF.

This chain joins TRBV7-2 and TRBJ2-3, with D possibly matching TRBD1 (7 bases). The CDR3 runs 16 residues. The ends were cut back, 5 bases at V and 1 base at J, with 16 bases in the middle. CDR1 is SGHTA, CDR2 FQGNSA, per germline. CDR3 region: CASSQEGASGTDTQYF. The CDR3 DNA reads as TGTGCCAGCAGCCAAGAGGGGGCTAGCGGCACAGATACGCAGTATTTT.

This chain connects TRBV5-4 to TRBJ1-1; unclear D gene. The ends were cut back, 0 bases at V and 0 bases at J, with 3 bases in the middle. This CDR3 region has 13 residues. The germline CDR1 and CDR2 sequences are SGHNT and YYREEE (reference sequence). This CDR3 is CASSLAVNTEAFF. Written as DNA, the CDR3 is TGTGCCAGCAGCTTGGCAGTGAACACTGAAGCTTTCTTT.

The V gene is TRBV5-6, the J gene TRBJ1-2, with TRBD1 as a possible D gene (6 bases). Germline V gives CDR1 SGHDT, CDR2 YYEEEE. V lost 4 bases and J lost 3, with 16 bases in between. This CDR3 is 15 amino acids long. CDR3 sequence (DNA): TGTGCCAGCAGCCCCATTATACAGGGATACTATGGCTACACCTTC. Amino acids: CASSPIIQGYYGYTF.

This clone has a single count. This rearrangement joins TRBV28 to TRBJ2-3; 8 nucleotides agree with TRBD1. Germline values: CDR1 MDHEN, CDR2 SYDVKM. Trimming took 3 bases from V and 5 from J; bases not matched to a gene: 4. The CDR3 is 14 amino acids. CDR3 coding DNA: TGTGCCAGCAGTTTGACAGGGGAGGTAGATACGCAGTATTTT. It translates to CASSLTGEVDTQYF.

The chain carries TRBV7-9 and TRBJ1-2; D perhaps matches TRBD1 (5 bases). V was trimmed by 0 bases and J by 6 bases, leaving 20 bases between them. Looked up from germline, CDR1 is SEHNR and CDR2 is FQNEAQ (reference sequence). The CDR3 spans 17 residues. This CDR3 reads CASSLASLLQTRDGYTF. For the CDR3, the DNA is TGTGCCAGCAGCTTAGCTTCCTTGTTACAAACCAGGGATGGCTACACCTTC.

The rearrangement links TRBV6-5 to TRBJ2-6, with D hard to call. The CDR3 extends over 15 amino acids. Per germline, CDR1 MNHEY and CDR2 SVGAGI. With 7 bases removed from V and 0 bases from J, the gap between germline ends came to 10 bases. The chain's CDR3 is CASTHMLSGANVLTF. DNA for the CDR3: TGTGCCAGCACCCATATGCTCTCTGGGGCCAACGTCCTGACTTTC.

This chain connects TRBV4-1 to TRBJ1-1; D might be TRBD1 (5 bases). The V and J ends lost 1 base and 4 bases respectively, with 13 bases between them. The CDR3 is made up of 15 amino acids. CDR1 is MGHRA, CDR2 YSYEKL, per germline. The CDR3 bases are TGCGCCAGCAGCCAAGGGGTCAGGGAGGGCACTGAAGCTTTCTTT. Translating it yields CASSQGVREGTEAFF.

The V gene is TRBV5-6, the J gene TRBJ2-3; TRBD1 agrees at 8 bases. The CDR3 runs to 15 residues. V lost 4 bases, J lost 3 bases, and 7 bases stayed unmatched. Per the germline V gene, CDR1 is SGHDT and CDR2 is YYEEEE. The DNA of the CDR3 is TGTGCCAGCAGCAATGGACAGGGAGCAACAGATACGCAGTATTTT. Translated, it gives CASSNGQGATDTQYF.

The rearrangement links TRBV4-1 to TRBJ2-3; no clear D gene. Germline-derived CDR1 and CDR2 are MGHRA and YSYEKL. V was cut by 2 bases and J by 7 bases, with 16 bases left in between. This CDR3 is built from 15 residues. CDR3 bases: TGCGCCAGCAGCCAATTCTCGGACCCGCAATATACGCAGTATTTT. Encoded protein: CASSQFSDPQYTQYF.

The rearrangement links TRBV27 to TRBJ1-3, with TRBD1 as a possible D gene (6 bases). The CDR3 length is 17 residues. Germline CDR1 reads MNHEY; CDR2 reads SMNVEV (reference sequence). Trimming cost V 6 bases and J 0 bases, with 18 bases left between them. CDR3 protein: CASRTLLQGNSGNTIYF. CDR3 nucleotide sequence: TGTGCCAGCAGAACCCTGTTACAGGGCAACTCTGGAAACACCATATATTTT.

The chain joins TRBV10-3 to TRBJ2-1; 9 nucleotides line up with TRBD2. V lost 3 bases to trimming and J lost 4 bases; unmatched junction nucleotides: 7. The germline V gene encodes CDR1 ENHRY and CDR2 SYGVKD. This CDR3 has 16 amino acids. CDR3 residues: CAISDEREAPYNEQFF. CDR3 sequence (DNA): TGTGCCATCAGTGACGAGCGGGAGGCACCGTACAATGAGCAGTTCTTC.

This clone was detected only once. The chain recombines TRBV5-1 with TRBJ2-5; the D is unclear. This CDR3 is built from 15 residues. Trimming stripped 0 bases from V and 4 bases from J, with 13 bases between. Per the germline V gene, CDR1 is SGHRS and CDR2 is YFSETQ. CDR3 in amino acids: CASSLAWNYPETQYF. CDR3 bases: TGCGCCAGCAGCTTGGCTTGGAATTACCCAGAGACCCAGTACTTC.

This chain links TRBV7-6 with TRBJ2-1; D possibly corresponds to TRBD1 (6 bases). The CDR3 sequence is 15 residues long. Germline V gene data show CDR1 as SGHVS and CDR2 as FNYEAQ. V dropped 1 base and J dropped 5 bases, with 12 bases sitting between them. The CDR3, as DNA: TGTGCCAGCAGCTTAGGTGGGGGCCTCCACAATGAGCAGTTCTTC. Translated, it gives CASSLGGGLHNEQFF.

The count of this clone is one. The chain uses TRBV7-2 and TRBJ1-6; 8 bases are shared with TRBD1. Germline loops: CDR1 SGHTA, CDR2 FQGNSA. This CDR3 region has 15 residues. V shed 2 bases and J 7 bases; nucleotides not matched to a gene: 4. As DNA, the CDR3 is TGTGCCAGCAGCTTACCTTGGACAGGGAATTCACCCCTCCACTTT. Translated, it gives CASSLPWTGNSPLHF. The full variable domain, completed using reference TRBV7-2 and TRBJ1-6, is GAGVSQSPSNKVTEKGKDVELRCDPISGHTALYWYRQSLGQGLEFLIYFQGNSAPDKSGLPSDRFSAERTGGSVSTLTIQRTQQEDSAVYLCASSLPWTGNSPLHFGNGTRLTVT.

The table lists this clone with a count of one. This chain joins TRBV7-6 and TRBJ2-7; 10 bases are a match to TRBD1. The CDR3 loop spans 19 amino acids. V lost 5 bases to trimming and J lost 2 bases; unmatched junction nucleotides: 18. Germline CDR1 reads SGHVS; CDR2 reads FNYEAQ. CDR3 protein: CASSPRIPRDRGRPYEQYF. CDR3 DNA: TGTGCCAGCAGCCCCCGAATCCCCCGAGACAGGGGGCGACCCTACGAGCAGTACTTC.

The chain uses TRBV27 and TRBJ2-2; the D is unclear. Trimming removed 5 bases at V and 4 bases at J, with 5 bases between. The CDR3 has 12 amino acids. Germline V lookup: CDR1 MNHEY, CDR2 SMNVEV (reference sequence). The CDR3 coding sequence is TGTGCCAGCAGTCCACTCACCGGGGAGCTGTTTTTT. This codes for CASSPLTGELFF.

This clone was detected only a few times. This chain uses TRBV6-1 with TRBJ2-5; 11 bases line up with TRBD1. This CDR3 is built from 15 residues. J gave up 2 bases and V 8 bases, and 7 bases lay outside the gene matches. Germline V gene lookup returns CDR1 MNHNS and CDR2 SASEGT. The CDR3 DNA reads TGTGCCAGCGGGACCGGGACAGGGGGACAAGAGACCCAGTACTTC. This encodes CASGTGTGGQETQYF.

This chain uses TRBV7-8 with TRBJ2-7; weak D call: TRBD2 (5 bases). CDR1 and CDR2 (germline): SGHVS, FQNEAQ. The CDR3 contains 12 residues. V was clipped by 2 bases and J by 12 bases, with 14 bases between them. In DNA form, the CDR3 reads TGTGCCAGCAGCTTATCAGTCGGGATGGGGTACTTC. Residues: CASSLSVGMGYF.

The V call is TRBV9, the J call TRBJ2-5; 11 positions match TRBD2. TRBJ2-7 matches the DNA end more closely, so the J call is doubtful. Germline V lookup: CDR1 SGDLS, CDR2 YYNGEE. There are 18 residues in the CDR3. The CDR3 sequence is CASSVGFLAGGSSYEQYF. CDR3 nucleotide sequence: TGTGCCAGCAGCGTAGGTTTCCTAGCGGGAGGAAGCTCCTACGAGCAGTACTTC.

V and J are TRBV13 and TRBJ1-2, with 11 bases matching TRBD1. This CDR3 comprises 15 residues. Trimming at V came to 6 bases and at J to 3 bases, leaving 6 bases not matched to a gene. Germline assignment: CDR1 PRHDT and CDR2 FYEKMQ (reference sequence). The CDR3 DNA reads TGTGCCAGCAGTTCCCGGGACAGGGGGTACTATGGCTACACCTTC. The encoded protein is CASSSRDRGYYGYTF.